A selection of T cell receptor beta chains follows, all from one sample in a study of Ad26.COV2.S vaccination and SARS-CoV-2 variants. Assay used: immunoSEQ multiplex PCR; TCRdb lists only in-frame clones, some missing. This table holds 200,000 to 300,000 clones, over 75% found once. The sequencing here drew on peripheral blood, taken in a trial of Ad26.COV2.S vaccine versus placebo. The receptors here all came from a person aged 18 to 65 who received the Ad26.COV2.S COVID-19 vaccine or a placebo. The CDR3 runs from the conserved cysteine through the conserved F or W. A D gene is named only where the DNA matches it firmly. Clone size, where shown, is once, few, many, or a class for clones that have expanded.

D	size	J	V	CDR3	DNA
.	.	TRBJ2-3	TRBV6-5	CASNPGLTNTDTQYF	TGTGCCAGCAACCCTGGGCTAACAAACACAGATACGCAGTATTTT
.	few	TRBJ2-7	TRBV4-2	CASSQDHNYEQYF	TGTGCCAGCAGCCAAGATCACAACTACGAGCAGTACTTC
.	.	TRBJ1-2	TRBV28	CASSLGGPYGYTF	TGTGCCAGCAGTTTGGGGGGGCCTTATGGCTACACCTTC
.	once	TRBJ2-2	TRBV27	CASSLEESTGELFF	TGTGCCAGCAGTTTAGAGGAGAGCACCGGGGAGCTGTTTTTT
.	.	TRBJ2-1	TRBV10-3	CAISELGGTYNEQFF	TGTGCCATCAGTGAGTTGGGGGGCACCTACAATGAGCAGTTCTTC
.	.	TRBJ2-7	TRBV5-1	CASSLGVSFDEQYF	TGCGCCAGCAGCTTGGGTGTGTCATTCGACGAGCAGTACTTC
TRBD1	once	TRBJ1-3	TRBV28	CASSSYYRGDSGNTIYF	TGTGCCAGCAGCTCTTATTACAGGGGGGACTCTGGAAACACCATATATTTT
.	.	TRBJ2-7	TRBV4-2	CASSRGHEYEQYF	TGTGCCAGCAGCCGCGGACATGAATACGAGCAGTACTTC
.	few	TRBJ1-3	TRBV7-2	CASSLWGRFSGNTIYF	TGTGCCAGCAGCTTATGGGGGCGGTTCTCTGGAAACACCATATATTTT
.	.	TRBJ2-3	TRBV7-2	CASSPLGRSTDTQYF	TGTGCCAGCAGCCCCTTGGGGAGAAGCACAGATACGCAGTATTTT
.	once	TRBJ1-4	TRBV28	CASSRQVANEKLFF	TGTGCCAGCAGCCGACAGGTAGCTAATGAAAAACTGTTTTTT
TRBD1	few	TRBJ1-6	TRBV30	CAWSPDRGSPLHF	TGTGCCTGGAGTCCGGACAGGGGTTCACCCCTCCACTTT
TRBD1	.	TRBJ1-2	TRBV5-6	CASSPVGTGANYGYTF	TGTGCCAGCAGCCCTGTCGGGACAGGGGCTAACTATGGCTACACCTTC
TRBD1	.	TRBJ2-2	TRBV7-7	CASSLDRMNTGELFF	TGTGCTAGCAGCTTGGACAGGATGAACACCGGGGAGCTGTTTTTT
TRBD1	once	TRBJ1-2	TRBV30	CAWGTANNYGYTF	TGTGCCTGGGGGACAGCCAACAACTATGGCTACACCTTC
.	.	TRBJ1-2	TRBV5-1	CASSLEGWQGYTF	TGCGCCAGCAGCTTGGAGGGGTGGCAAGGCTACACCTTC
.	.	TRBJ1-2	TRBV3-1/TRBV3-2	CAISQQPSNYGYTF	TGTGCCATCTCTCAGCAGCCGTCTAACTATGGCTACACCTTC
.	.	TRBJ1-2	TRBV28	CASSLIGGPNYGYTF	TGTGCCAGCAGTTTAATCGGGGGCCCCAACTATGGCTACACCTTC
.	.	TRBJ1-1	TRBV7-2	CASSMVVNTEAFF	TGTGCCAGCAGTATGGTGGTGAACACTGAAGCTTTCTTT
TRBD1	.	TRBJ2-7	TRBV6-2/TRBV6-3	CASSGQGKIYEQYF	TGTGCCAGCAGTGGACAGGGGAAGATCTACGAGCAGTACTTC
TRBD2	.	TRBJ2-7	TRBV5-1	CASSLATSGVYEQYF	TGCGCCAGCAGCTTGGCGACTAGCGGGGTCTACGAGCAGTACTTC
TRBD2	.	TRBJ2-5	TRBV2	CASSEALRLAGVPRETQYF	TGTGCCAGCAGTGAAGCGCTTCGGCTAGCGGGGGTGCCGCGGGAGACCCAGTACTTC
.	.	TRBJ1-1	TRBV4-3	CASSQFYAGAEAFF	TGCGCCAGCAGCCAATTTTATGCGGGGGCTGAAGCTTTCTTT
.	.	TRBJ1-5	TRBV9	CASSVDGSNQPQHF	TGTGCCAGCAGCGTAGACGGGAGCAATCAGCCCCAGCATTTT
.	.	TRBJ1-2	TRBV2	CASSESRQDPNYGYTF	TGTGCCAGCAGTGAGTCCAGACAGGATCCTAACTATGGCTACACCTTC
TRBD1	.	TRBJ2-7	TRBV18	CASSPPGQVEQYF	TGTGCCAGCTCGCCCCCAGGACAGGTTGAGCAGTACTTC
TRBD2	.	TRBJ2-3	TRBV10-1	CASSYGLATDTQYF	TGCGCCAGCAGTTACGGACTAGCGACAGATACGCAGTATTTT
.	once	TRBJ2-5	TRBV6-5	CASGLGAHLQYF	TGTGCCAGCGGGCTCGGGGCCCACCTCCAGTACTTC
TRBD2	.	TRBJ2-5	TRBV5-1	CASSPGGAFQETQYF	TGCGCCAGCAGCCCGGGGGGGGCCTTCCAAGAGACCCAGTACTTC
TRBD1	.	TRBJ1-4	TRBV7-8	CASSTGQGSNEKLFF	TGTGCCAGCAGCACCGGACAGGGGTCTAATGAAAAACTGTTTTTT
TRBD2	.	TRBJ2-7	TRBV20-1	CSASGLAGFYEQYF	TGCAGTGCTAGTGGTCTAGCGGGTTTCTACGAGCAGTACTTC